This T cell receptor (beta chain) was documented in a study of blood T cell repertoires in COVID-19 (dated by TCRdb to 2020 to 2021). For the study in its entirety: Samples covering the acute and convalescent phases of COVID-19 were provided by collaborators in the United States, Italy and Spain. The prospective study material was composed of cDNA or gDNA derived from T cells, B-cell-depleted T cells, or PBMCs. Deeply sampled blood TCRbeta repertoires from subjects exposed to, actively infected with, or recovered from COVID-19 were included in the dataset. A freely available public database, intended as a resource for researchers studying the immune response to SARS-CoV-2, is where the repertoires were released. The samples were drawn from the first 160 participants of the ongoing ImmuneRACE study and from some 1,300 subjects provided by 6 global collaborators. Nearly every sample came with metadata listing a de-identified subject ID, COVID-19 status, age in years and sex. Where available, HLA class I and class II types were taken from metadata supplied by the sample provider and were not determined by assay-based typing.

Note on this clone: Its antigen is unknown. No qualities accompany the bases; no much larger clone lies one base away.

What the authors observed across the whole study: The quantity of clinical and demographic metadata differed by source and by participant and was supplied without curation.

Compared with germline, V lacks 3 bases and J lacks 9 bases; bases without a gene match: 5. From a lookup of the germline V gene, CDR1 and CDR2 are KGHSH and LQKENI. The CDR3 sequence holds 14 residues, the cysteine and phenylalanine included. CDR3 DNA only is kept here, 42 bases in frame from base 1. The collaborating institutions used their own protocols to collect whole blood in K2EDTA tubes. Collaborator samples were shipped for TCRbeta analysis as frozen whole blood, isolated PBMCs, or DNA extracted from either sample type. The immunoSEQ Assay, a bias-controlled multiplex PCR, was used to amplify TCRbeta CDR3 regions from genomic DNA. The source study handled its data this way. The number of nucleated cells in each sample was estimated from the amplification of reference gene primers within the assay. To quantify the absolute abundance of each unique TCRbeta CDR3 rearrangement, sequence reads were collapsed and filtered. For each sample, productive Simpson clonality was calculated as the square root of Simpson's diversity index across productive rearrangements. What TCRdb holds here is the immuneACCESS table cut down to in-frame rearrangements. Part of the clones is not present; checked against another copy, under half of the missing clones reflect an unresolved V gene, and the others are unexplained. V and J calls and clone size are as listed in that table; D and trimming were resolved from the DNA. The sample data list 120,000 to 150,000 clones, and around three quarters of these were observed just once. Jointly, the top ten make up 4.2% of the sample.

Sequenced input: peripheral blood. This clonotype was sampled from a man between 60 and 75 years old with acute or convalescent COVID-19. The V and J genes are TRBV18 and TRBJ2-1, and 10 bases in between align with TRBD2. The sequenced DNA: TGTGCCAGCTCACCGAGCGGGAGGGCCATTGAGCAGTTCTTC. The encoded protein is CASSPSGRAIEQFF.